The present T cell receptor (beta chain) was sequenced within a study of radiotherapy plus CTLA-4 blockade in lung cancer. Study in general: Roughly 17% of patients responded objectively, and around 31% achieved disease control.

The germline V gene has CDR1 SEHNR and CDR2 FQNEAQ (reference sequence). The CDR3 extends over 16 amino acids. The germline V and J ends were trimmed by 1 base and 4 bases, with 15 bases remaining between them. Regarding this clone: As yet, its antigen is unknown.

Here immunoSEQ multiplex PCR was the method, and the copy in TCRdb shows in-frame clones only, minus some. The table shows about 80,000 clones, with more than 85% occurring only once. Notes on the study in general: Reports identified early blood T cell clone dynamics, with interferon-beta, as the best response predictor. In blood, TCR clones derived from the tumor expanded after radiotherapy plus ipilimumab.

Enrolled patients, whose metastatic non-small-cell lung cancer was chemo-refractory, received focal radiation plus CTLA-4 blockade with ipilimumab. This receptor was taken from a human donor with non-small cell lung cancer who had stable disease on radiotherapy plus ipilimumab. The V call is TRBV7-9, the J call TRBJ2-3; D might be TRBD1 or TRBD2, each matching 5 bases. The sample consisted of peripheral blood, taken from a patient treated with radiotherapy plus ipilimumab. CDR3 sequence reads: CASSLGGLGRADTQYF. DNA for the CDR3: TGTGCCAGCAGCTTAGGGGGGTTGGGCCGGGCAGATACGCAGTATTTT.